This T cell receptor beta chain comes out of a study of cytotoxic CD8 clonotypes in ibrutinib-treated CLL. Genomic DNA in an amount of around 2 micrograms was extracted from cryopreserved PBMCs and used for the preparation of TCR beta libraries. A 1 in 200,000 to 1 in 1 million T cell depth was the sequencing target. The data were produced by immunoSEQ multiplex PCR, yet TCRdb's version contains in-frame clones alone and is incomplete. The repertoire holds approximately 130,000 clones, 80% to 90% seen once, with roughly 3.3% in the top ten. Unmatched junction bases numbered 7, after V lost 3 bases and J lost 4 bases. The CDR3 is 15 residues long. Germline CDR1 and CDR2: WSHSY and SAAADI.

The sequencing here drew on PBMCs, taken after 24 months of ibrutinib treatment. This clonotype was sampled from a human donor with chronic lymphocytic leukemia. This chain joins TRBV10-2 and TRBJ1-1; 8 nucleotides agree with TRBD1. DNA of the CDR3: TGCGCCAGCAGTGACTATCGGCAGGGGGCCACTGAAGCTTTCTTT. This sequence encodes CASSDYRQGATEAFF.